This T cell receptor (beta chain) was found in a study of cytomegalovirus exposure and HLA in healthy donors. Concerning this clone: This sample includes further DNA sequences coding for the same CDR3.

PCR was performed using 60 Vbeta and 13 Jbeta primers. TCRdb's copy holds only in-frame clones and misses some; the assay was immunoSEQ multiplex PCR. This table has approximately 170,000 clones, about four fifths appearing once. What was sequenced was PBMCs. This TCR was recovered from a male donor in good health and CMV-seropositive.

CDR3 nucleotide sequence: TGTGCCAGCAGCCCTAGCTCCTATAATTCACCCCTCCACTTT. It is translated as CASSPSSYNSPLHF. The chain is built from TRBV6-5 and TRBJ1-6; D remains unclear. The CDR3 is 14 amino acids. V was clipped by 6 bases and J by 0 bases, with 6 bases between them. CDR1 is MNHEY and CDR2 is SVGAGI in the germline V gene.